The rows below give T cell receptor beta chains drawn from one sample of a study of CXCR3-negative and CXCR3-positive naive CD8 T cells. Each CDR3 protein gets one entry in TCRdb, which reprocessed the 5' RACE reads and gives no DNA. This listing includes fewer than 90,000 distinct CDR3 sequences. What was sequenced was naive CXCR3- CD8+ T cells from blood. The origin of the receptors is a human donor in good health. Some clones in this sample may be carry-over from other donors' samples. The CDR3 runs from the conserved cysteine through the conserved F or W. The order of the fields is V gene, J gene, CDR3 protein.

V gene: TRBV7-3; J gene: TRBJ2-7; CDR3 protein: CASSLTSGEQYF
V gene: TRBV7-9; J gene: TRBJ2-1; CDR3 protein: CTSSLVPGTNYNEQFF
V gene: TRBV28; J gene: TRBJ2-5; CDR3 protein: CASTPEEGSGQETQYF
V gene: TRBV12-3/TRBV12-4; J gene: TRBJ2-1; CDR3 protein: CASSFVENWGEQFF
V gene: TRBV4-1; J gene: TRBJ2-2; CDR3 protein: CASSQVSSGSGELFF
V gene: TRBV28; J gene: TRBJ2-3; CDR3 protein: CASSLGVGKTDTQYF
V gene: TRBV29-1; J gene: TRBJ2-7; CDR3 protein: CSVEDKGGLKQYF
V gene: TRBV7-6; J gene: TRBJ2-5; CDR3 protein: CASSFGGSQETQYF
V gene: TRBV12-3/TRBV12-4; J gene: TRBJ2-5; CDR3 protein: CASSPTGGETQYF
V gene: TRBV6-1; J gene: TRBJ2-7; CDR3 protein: CASSWDVTYEQYF
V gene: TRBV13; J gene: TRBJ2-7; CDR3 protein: CASSLVSRPGGDAYEQYF
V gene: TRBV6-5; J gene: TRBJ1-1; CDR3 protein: CASVVTGGTNTEAFF
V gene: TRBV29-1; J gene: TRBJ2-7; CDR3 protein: CSVDEGNSSEQYF
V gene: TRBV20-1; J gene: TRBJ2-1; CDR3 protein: CSASTFGNEQFF
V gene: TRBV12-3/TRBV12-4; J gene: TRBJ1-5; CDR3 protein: CASSFLAGINSNQPQHF
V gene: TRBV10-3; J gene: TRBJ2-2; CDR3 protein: CAIYGDDTGELFF
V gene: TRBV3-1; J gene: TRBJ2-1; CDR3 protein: CASSPGQGAFEQFF
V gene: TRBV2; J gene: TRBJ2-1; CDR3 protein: CASRLQGGGNEQFF
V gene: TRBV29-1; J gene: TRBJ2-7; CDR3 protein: CSARAQGAYEQYF
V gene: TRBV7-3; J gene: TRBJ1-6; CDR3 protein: CASSPEYNSPLHF
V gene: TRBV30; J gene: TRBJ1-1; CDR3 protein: CAWSTNTEAFF
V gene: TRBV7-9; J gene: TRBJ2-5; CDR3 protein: CASSLANGRALAQETQYF
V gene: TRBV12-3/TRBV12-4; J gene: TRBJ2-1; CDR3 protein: CASSWTSGGLREQFF
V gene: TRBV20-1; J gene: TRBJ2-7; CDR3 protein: CSARSPDSYEQYF
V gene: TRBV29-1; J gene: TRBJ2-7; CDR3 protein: CSVEFLTEGNEQYF
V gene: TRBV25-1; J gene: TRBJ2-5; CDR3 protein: CASGEKETQYF
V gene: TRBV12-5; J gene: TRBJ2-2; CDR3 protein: CASRTDTGELFF
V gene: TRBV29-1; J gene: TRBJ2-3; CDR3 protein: CSVEVAGLSTDTQYF
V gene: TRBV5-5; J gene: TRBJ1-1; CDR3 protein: CASSSGQNTEAFF
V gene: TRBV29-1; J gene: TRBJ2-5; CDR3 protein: CSVVTGGPVETQYF
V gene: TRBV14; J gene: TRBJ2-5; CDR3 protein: CASSQGGLEETQYF